This is a list of T cell receptor beta chains from one sample in a study of T cell responses to AZD1222 COVID-19 vaccine. Sequencing was performed with immunoSEQ multiplex PCR; in TCRdb, only in-frame clones are kept and a portion is missing. Seen here are about 98,000 clones, roughly 88% observed once, and the top ten hold about 9.3%. Sequenced here: peripheral blood, sampled on day 0 of MenACWY control vaccination. Receptors originate from an adult in good health. The CDR3 runs from the conserved cysteine through the conserved F or W. D genes are given only for firm matches.

>TRBV2|TRBJ1-4|TRBD1|14
CASRQGRLREKLFF
TGTGCCAGCAGACAGGGGCGTCTGCGGGAAAAACTGTTTTTT
>TRBV6-5|TRBJ1-4|TRBD1|16
CASSYSTGTGAEKLFF
TGTGCCAGCAGTTACTCGACCGGGACAGGGGCCGAAAAACTGTTTTTT
>TRBV7-2|TRBJ1-4|.|15
CASSLDGQPNEKLFF
TGTGCCAGCAGCTTAGATGGGCAGCCTAATGAAAAACTGTTTTTT
>TRBV9|TRBJ1-6|.|14
CASTRSGKDSPLHF
TGTGCCAGCACCCGTAGCGGTAAAGATTCACCCCTCCACTTT
>TRBV6-2/TRBV6-3|TRBJ2-7|.|13
CASSYSEVYEQYF
TGTGCCAGCAGTTACTCAGAGGTCTACGAGCAGTACTTC
>TRBV7-2|TRBJ1-2|.|14
CASSVDGPLYGYTF
TGTGCCAGCAGCGTCGACGGACCGCTCTATGGCTACACCTTC
>TRBV30|TRBJ1-6|TRBD1|18
CAWSSGQGIIPYNSPLHF
TGTGCCTGGAGTTCGGGACAGGGGATAATACCCTATAATTCACCCCTCCACTTT
>TRBV12-5|TRBJ1-5|.|14
CASGEITGIQPQHF
TGTGCTAGTGGAGAAATCACAGGGATACAGCCCCAGCATTTT
>TRBV19|TRBJ1-2|.|15
CASSIDQYSSYGYTF
TGTGCCAGTAGTATAGATCAATACAGCTCCTATGGCTACACCTTC
>TRBV7-2|TRBJ2-3|TRBD2|17
CASSPTGLAATSDTQYF
TGTGCCAGCAGCCCAACCGGACTAGCGGCTACCTCAGATACGCAGTATTTT
>TRBV2|TRBJ2-6|.|15
CASSTQGSGANVLTF
TGTGCCAGCAGTACACAGGGCTCTGGGGCCAACGTCCTGACTTTC
>TRBV2|TRBJ1-4|.|14
CASSEGLFGEKLFF
TGTGCCAGCAGTGAAGGCCTATTTGGGGAAAAACTGTTTTTT